The 17 T cell receptor beta chains in this list originate from one sample, sequenced in a study of T cells after yellow fever vaccination. A single record per CDR3 protein comes from TCRdb applying MiXCR to the 5' RACE reads. This sample has some 340,000 distinct CDR3 sequences, with 4.1% found just once. The specimen was PBMCs, collected 5 days after the yellow fever booster vaccination. The receptors here all came from a man in his late teens or twenties who received the YFV17D yellow fever vaccine.

This clonotype turned up a few times. This chain uses TRBV20-1 with TRBJ2-6; 7 positions match TRBD2. Germline-derived CDR1 and CDR2 are DFQATT and SNEGSKA (reference sequence). The CDR3 consists of 19 residues. Unmatched junction bases numbered 11, after V lost 0 bases and J lost 0 bases. CDR3 DNA: TGCAGTGCTAGAGAATCAAGGGCAGCGGGGCGCTCTGGGGCCAACGTCCTGACTTTC. It translates to CSARESRAAGRSGANVLTF.

The rearrangement joins TRBV7-2 to TRBJ1-2; 9 nucleotides line up with TRBD1. Germline V gene data show CDR1 as SGHTA and CDR2 as FQGNSA. The CDR3 length is 15 residues. V was pared by 1 base and J by 7 bases, with 7 bases of the junction left unmatched. CDR3 coding DNA: TGTGCCAGCAGCTTAGACTGGACAGGGGCGGGTGGCTACACCTTC. Amino acid sequence: CASSLDWTGAGGYTF.

This clonotype was recorded many times. J is TRBJ2-4 and V is TRBV5-1, with D tentatively TRBD1 or TRBD2 (6 bases each). V lost 2 bases, J lost 0 bases, and 21 bases lay in between. The germline gives CDR1 SGHRS, CDR2 YFSETQ. CDR3 length: 19 amino acids. CDR3 sequence: CASSLTPWGAGLAKNIQYF. The CDR3 nucleotides are TGCGCCAGCAGCTTAACTCCTTGGGGGGCGGGACTAGCCAAAAACATTCAGTACTTC.

CDR3 sequence: CASSRTSGGRGEQFF. CDR3 DNA sequence: TGTGCCAGCAGCCGGACTAGCGGGGGGCGCGGTGAGCAGTTCTTC. The chain links TRBV6-5 to TRBJ2-1; 14 nucleotides line up with TRBD2. CDR1 is MNHEY and CDR2 is SVGAGI in the germline V gene. Trimming took 6 bases from V and 9 from J; bases not matched to a gene: 7. The CDR3 runs to 15 residues.

The V and J genes are TRBV20-1 and TRBJ1-4; 7 positions agree with TRBD1. Per germline, CDR1 DFQATT and CDR2 SNEGSKA (reference sequence). V dropped 6 bases and J dropped 6; count of bases not matched to a gene: 7. The CDR3 spans 13 residues. The CDR3 sequence is CSAGGDSYEKLFF. CDR3 in DNA: TGCAGTGCAGGAGGGGACAGCTATGAAAAACTGTTTTTT.

This clonotype was detected many times. The V and J genes are TRBV29-1 and TRBJ2-5; D is ambiguous. Germline loops: CDR1 SQVTM, CDR2 ANQGSEA. Trimming shortened V by 3 bases and J by 2 bases, and 10 bases separated the two germline ends. The CDR3 spans 13 residues. This CDR3 is CSVERGAQETQYF. The CDR3 region has the DNA TGCAGCGTTGAGCGCGGCGCACAAGAGACCCAGTACTTC.

A few counts support this clonotype. The V and J genes are TRBV4-2 and TRBJ2-1; weak D call: TRBD2 (5 bases). In germline, CDR1 is LGHNA, CDR2 YNFKEQ. Trimming shortened V by 0 bases and J by 5 bases, and 14 bases separated the two germline ends. The CDR3 runs to 16 residues. CDR3 sequence (DNA): TGTGCCAGCAGCCAAGATCCCCAGCGGAGCCACAATGAGCAGTTCTTC. Amino acids: CASSQDPQRSHNEQFF.

The chain has TRBV23-1 and TRBJ1-5; TRBD1 might be the D (5 bases). TRBV23-1 is marked as an open reading frame, function uncertain. Trimming took 8 bases from V and 1 from J, leaving 15 bases between them. CDR3 length equals 15 residues. The CDR3 region is CASPGWGLSNQPQHF. CDR3 DNA sequence: TGCGCCAGCCCCGGGTGGGGGTTGAGCAATCAGCCCCAGCATTTT.

This clonotype was observed at least ten times. V usage is TRBV6-6 and J usage is TRBJ1-2, with D perhaps TRBD1 (5 bases). CDR1 is MNHNY, CDR2 SVGAGI, per germline (reference sequence). Trimming stripped 3 bases from V and 5 bases from J, with 10 bases between. The CDR3 loop spans 13 amino acids. The CDR3 DNA follows: TGTGCCAGCAGTTATCAGGACAATTATGGCTACACCTTC. Translated: CASSYQDNYGYTF.

Details on this clonotype: A junction boundary mismatches the germline segment, possibly from a read error. The chain links TRBV4-2 to TRBJ2-3, with 12 bases aligning to TRBD2. The length of the CDR3 is 18 residues. The germline V gene encodes CDR1 LGHNA and CDR2 YNFKEQ. The DNA for the CDR3 is TGTGACAGCAGCCAAACACCACTAGCGGGGGGCCCGGTTGATACGCAGTATTTT. Translating it yields CDSSQTPLAGGPVDTQYF.

The gene calls are TRBV12-3 or TRBV12-4 and TRBJ1-1, with TRBD1 matching over 8 bases. J gave up 12 bases and V 3 bases, and 6 bases lay outside the gene matches. The CDR3 contains 12 residues. The chain's CDR3 is CASSFPRGRSFF. The DNA for the CDR3 is TGTGCCAGCAGTTTCCCCAGGGGGCGATCTTTCTTT.

This clonotype was found many times. The genes are TRBV6-2 or TRBV6-3 and TRBJ2-1; D gene ambiguous. Trimming shortened V by 3 bases and J by 4 bases, and 16 bases separated the two germline ends. Germline assignment: CDR1 MNHEY and CDR2 SVGEGT. This CDR3 contains 16 residues. CDR3 nucleotide sequence: TGTGCCAGCAGTTATCGGCTACCGACCATATACAATGAGCAGTTCTTC. This gives the protein CASSYRLPTIYNEQFF.

The sample holds many counts of this clonotype. J is TRBJ2-5 and V is TRBV20-1, with 8 bases matching TRBD2. In germline, CDR1 is DFQATT, CDR2 SNEGSKA (reference sequence). The ends lost 5 bases at V and 4 bases at J; junction bases unmatched: 12. The CDR3 loop spans 15 amino acids. The CDR3 coding sequence is TGCAGTGCTCTCACCTCGGGGGGGCCCGGAGAGACCCAGTACTTC. Encoded protein: CSALTSGGPGETQYF.

V gene TRBV6-5 combines with J gene TRBJ2-3; D perhaps matches TRBD1 (5 bases). Per the germline V gene, CDR1 is MNHEY and CDR2 is SVGAGI. With 6 bases removed from V and 0 bases from J, the gap between germline ends came to 19 bases. This CDR3 spans 17 amino acids. The CDR3 DNA is TGTGCCAGCAGCCAAATGGGGCTGGCGATTAGCACAGATACGCAGTATTTT. Its translation is CASSQMGLAISTDTQYF.

In this sample, this clonotype turned up many times. This chain connects TRBV6-2 or TRBV6-3 to TRBJ2-7; D remains unclear. Germline CDR1 is MNHEY and CDR2 is SVGEGT. Trimming stripped 5 bases from V and 3 bases from J, with 11 bases between. This CDR3 spans 13 amino acids. This chain's CDR3 is CASSHNYDYEQYV. The CDR3 DNA follows: TGTGCCAGCAGTCACAACTACGACTACGAGCAGTACGTC.

This clonotype was observed many times. V is TRBV5-1 and J is TRBJ2-3; possibly TRBD1 for D (6 bases). Germline V lookup: CDR1 SGHRS, CDR2 YFSETQ. Trimming took 1 base from V and 3 from J, leaving 15 bases between them. There are 16 residues in the CDR3. The CDR3 region is CASSLMSGDQTDTQYF. DNA of the CDR3: TGCGCCAGCAGCTTGATGTCAGGGGATCAGACAGATACGCAGTATTTT.

The V and J genes are TRBV25-1 and TRBJ1-2; 7 nucleotides line up with TRBD1. Germline loops: CDR1 MGHDK, CDR2 SYGVNS. The CDR3 runs to 15 residues. V lost 2 bases, J lost 0 bases, and 3 bases stayed unmatched. Written as DNA, the CDR3 is TGTGCCAGCAGTGAACTCGGGACAGCTAACTATGGCTACACCTTC. Amino acid sequence: CASSELGTANYGYTF.